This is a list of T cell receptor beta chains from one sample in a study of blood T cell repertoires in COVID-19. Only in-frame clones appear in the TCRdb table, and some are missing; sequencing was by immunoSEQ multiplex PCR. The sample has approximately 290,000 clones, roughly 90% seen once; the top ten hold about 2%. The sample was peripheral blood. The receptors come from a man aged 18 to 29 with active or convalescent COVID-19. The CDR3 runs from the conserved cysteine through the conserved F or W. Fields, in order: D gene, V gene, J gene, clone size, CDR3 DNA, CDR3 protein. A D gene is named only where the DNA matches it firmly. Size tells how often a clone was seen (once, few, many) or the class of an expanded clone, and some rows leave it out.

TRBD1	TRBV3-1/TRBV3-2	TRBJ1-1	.	TGTGCCAGCAGCCCGACAGGGGGAGGAACTGAAGCTTTCTTT	CASSPTGGGTEAFF
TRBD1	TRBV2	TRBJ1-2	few	TGTGCCAGCATGGTACTTCAGGGGGCGGGTGGCTACACCTTC	CASMVLQGAGGYTF
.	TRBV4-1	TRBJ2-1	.	TGCGCCAGCAGCCAAGATCATCCCACGCGCGGTGAGCAGTTCTTC	CASSQDHPTRGEQFF
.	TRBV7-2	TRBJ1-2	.	TGTGCCAGCAGCTTATCAGGGGTCTATGGCTACACCTTC	CASSLSGVYGYTF
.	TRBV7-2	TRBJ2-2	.	TGTGCCAGCAGCCCAACAGACAGGCCGCCGAGCACCGGGGAGCTGTTTTTT	CASSPTDRPPSTGELFF
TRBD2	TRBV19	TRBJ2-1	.	TGTGCCAGTACCCCGGGACTAGCGGGCTCTAATGAGCAGTTCTTC	CASTPGLAGSNEQFF
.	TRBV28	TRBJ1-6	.	TGTGCCAGCAGTTTAGAGTCGAGCTCCTATAATTCACCCCTCCACTTT	CASSLESSSYNSPLHF
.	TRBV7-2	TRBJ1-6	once	TGTGCCAGCACCCAGCGCCGTACTAATTCACCCCTCCACTTT	CASTQRRTNSPLHF
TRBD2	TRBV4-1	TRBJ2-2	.	TGCGCCAGCAGCCAACCCTTTAGCGGGAAGAACGGGGAGCTGTTTTTT	CASSQPFSGKNGELFF
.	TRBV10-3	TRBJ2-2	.	TGTGCCATCAGTGAGTCGATTCAGGGGATCACCGGGGAGCTGTTTTTT	CAISESIQGITGELFF
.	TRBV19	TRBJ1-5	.	TGTGCCAGCCCCGGTCAATCGGGGGGCAATCAGCCCCAGCATTTT	CASPGQSGGNQPQHF
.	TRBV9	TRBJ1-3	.	TGTGCCAGCAGCCAGGGACTATCTGGAAACACCATATATTTT	CASSQGLSGNTIYF